The present T cell receptor beta chain was sequenced within a study of identical twins. Regarding the study as a whole: Insertion counts were lower in abundant cord blood beta clonotypes, a trend that memory repertoires did not show. When twins shared out-of-frame alpha sequences, those sequences had excess low generation probability.

Points on this clonotype: Its specificity is not known.

Healthy Caucasians, and only they, were the donors. CDR1 and CDR2 from the germline V gene are SEHNR and FQNEAQ (reference sequence). The CDR3 sequence is 17 residues long. With V trimmed by 5 bases and J by 3 bases, 8 bases remained unmatched. TCRdb itself ran the 5' RACE reads through MiXCR, one entry per CDR3 protein. The table shows about 530,000 distinct CDR3 sequences, with 12% to 15% occurring only once. The same specimen was also included in a second study, on yellow fever vaccine responses in identical twins. This second study says: The authors reported partly convergent, partly personalized vaccine responses in identical twins.

V is TRBV7-9 and J is TRBJ2-1; 12 bases are shared with TRBD2. The sample was CD4+ T cells sorted from blood. This receptor was obtained from a woman under 30 in good health. CDR3 residues: CASSLTPTSGGYNEQFF. CDR3 nucleotide sequence: TGTGCCAGCAGCCTGACCCCGACTAGCGGGGGCTACAATGAGCAGTTCTTC.